These 21 T cell receptor beta chains came from one sample sequenced in a study of T cells in Graves' hyperthyroidism and ophthalmopathy. Amplified regions were TCR beta CDR3 sequences from RNA transcripts. The HTBI set primed first-round TCR CDR3 RT-PCR. TCRdb ran MiXCR on the multiplex PCR reads and lists one entry per CDR3 protein. The sample lists 600,000 or so distinct CDR3 sequences, more than 13% occurring once. The sample was blood. Source of these receptors: a woman between 18 and 29 years old with Graves' ophthalmopathy.

This clonotype showed up many times. The rearrangement links TRBV20-1 to TRBJ1-2, with 8 bases lining up with TRBD1. CDR3 length: 16 residues. Germline CDR1 and CDR2: DFQATT and SNEGSKA (reference sequence). V shed 0 bases and J 2 bases; nucleotides not matched to a gene: 8. The CDR3 DNA reads TGCAGTGCTAGAGAGGACAGGGCGGGGGTAAACTATGGCTACACCTTC. Its translation: CSAREDRAGVNYGYTF.

The V and J genes are TRBV11-2 and TRBJ2-7; 8 nucleotides agree with TRBD1. J lost 0 bases, V lost 5 bases, and 6 bases had no gene match. Per germline, CDR1 SGHAT and CDR2 FQNNGV. The CDR3 totals 15 residues. CDR3: CASSQDRGLSYEQYF. The DNA for the CDR3 is TGTGCCAGCAGCCAAGACAGGGGTCTCTCCTACGAGCAGTACTTC.

V usage is TRBV7-3 and J usage is TRBJ2-5; tentatively, D is TRBD2 (6 bases). CDR3 length: 15 residues. Deletions cut 2 bases from V and 6 bases from J, with 16 bases between. Germline CDR1 is SGHTA and CDR2 is FQGTGA. DNA for the CDR3: TGTGCCAGCAGCTTAGAATCGCTAGCGATCCAGACCCAGTACTTC. Translating it yields CASSLESLAIQTQYF.

This clonotype turned up a few times. V is TRBV6-2 or TRBV6-3 and J is TRBJ2-3, with 9 bases fitting TRBD1. This CDR3 contains 22 residues. The germline V gene has CDR1 MNHEY and CDR2 SVGEGT. Losses at the gene ends were 2 bases for V and 0 bases for J; bases not matched to a gene: 21. In DNA form, the CDR3 reads TGTGCCAGCAGTTACCCGGGACAGGGTGGCCCTCTGAGCGGGGCTAGCACAGATACGCAGTATTTT. It translates to CASSYPGQGGPLSGASTDTQYF.

This sequence joins TRBV19 and TRBJ2-6; the D gene is possibly TRBD2 (6 bases). The V gene lost 8 bases and the J gene lost 2 bases, with 16 bases spanning the gap. The germline V gene has CDR1 LNHDA and CDR2 SQIVND (reference sequence). The CDR3 sequence is 16 residues long. The CDR3 DNA is TGTGCCAGTCACCGGGACTCTTCGACTGGGGCCAACGTCCTGACTTTC. Translating gives CASHRDSSTGANVLTF.

This clonotype was seen many times. The chain recombines TRBV7-2 with TRBJ2-3; 9 bases map to TRBD1. Germline V CDR1 and CDR2: SGHTA, FQGNSA. CDR3 length equals 16 residues. Trimming cost V 1 base and J 5 bases; bases outside gene matches: 7. This chain's CDR3 is CASSLGPGQGEDTQYF. CDR3 nucleotides: TGTGCCAGCAGCTTAGGTCCGGGACAGGGTGAAGATACGCAGTATTTT.

This clonotype was detected ten times or more. This chain joins TRBV7-9 and TRBJ1-4; D is possibly TRBD1 (5 bases). Germline CDR1 reads SEHNR; CDR2 reads FQNEAQ (reference sequence). The V gene lost 7 bases and the J gene lost 4 bases, with 19 bases spanning the gap. The CDR3 is 16 residues long. CDR3 nucleotide sequence: TGTGCCAGCAACCCGGGGGGAGGAAGCAATAATGAAAAACTGTTTTTT. It is translated as CASNPGGGSNNEKLFF. Complete variable domain (other parts from reference TRBV7-9 and TRBJ1-4): DTGVSQNPRHKITKRGQNVTFRCDPISEHNRLYWYRQTLGQGPEFLTYFQNEAQLEKSRLLSDRFSAERPKGSFSTLEIQRTEQGDSAMYLCASNPGGGSNNEKLFFGSGTQLSVL.

V and J are TRBV6-1 and TRBJ1-2; D gene uncertain. CDR3 size: 15 residues. Germline lookup yields CDR1 MNHNS and CDR2 SASEGT. V gave up 7 bases and J gave up 4 bases, with 19 bases separating them. The CDR3 here is CASNPSKRAIYGYTF. The CDR3 DNA follows: TGTGCCAGCAACCCGAGCAAACGGGCGATCTATGGCTACACCTTC.

This clonotype has a count of ten or more. The rearrangement joins TRBV6-2 or TRBV6-3 to TRBJ1-5; D uncertain. The CDR3 consists of 14 residues. Trimming removed 2 bases from V and 7 bases from J, with 12 bases in between. Germline values: CDR1 MNHEY, CDR2 SVGEGT. DNA for the CDR3: TGTGCCAGCAGTTACAGAGGGTGGGTCCAGCCCCAGCATTTT. As protein: CASSYRGWVQPQHF.

Ten or more counts support this clonotype. The rearrangement links TRBV28 to TRBJ2-1; TRBD2 aligns across 14 bases. CDR1 is MDHEN, CDR2 SYDVKM, per germline. V trimming: 5 bases; J trimming: 10 bases; junction bases outside the gene matches: 10. CDR3 length: 16 amino acids. CDR3 sequence: CASSLPGLAGDWEQFF. CDR3 bases: TGTGCCAGCAGTCTTCCGGGACTAGCGGGAGATTGGGAGCAGTTCTTC.

The chain uses TRBV19 and TRBJ1-5; D remains ambiguous. Trimming left V 4 bases short and J 7 bases short, with 14 bases between. Germline lookup yields CDR1 LNHDA and CDR2 SQIVND (reference sequence). CDR3 length: 14 amino acids. The CDR3 here is CASSNSGFGQPQHF. The CDR3 region has the DNA TGTGCCAGTAGTAATAGCGGGTTCGGGCAGCCCCAGCATTTT.

With regard to this clonotype: One junction end disagrees with the germline gene, perhaps due to a read error. The chain couples TRBV28 to TRBJ2-2; 7 nucleotides align to TRBD1. The CDR3 has 14 residues. CDR1 is MDHEN and CDR2 is SYDVKM in the germline V gene. The chain's CDR3 is CAGRGQVSTGELFF. For the CDR3, the DNA is TGTGCCGGCAGAGGACAGGTTTCCACCGGGGAGCTGTTTTTT.

This clonotype has only a few counts. This CDR3 reads CASSVATWGGTGELFF. CDR3 sequence (DNA): TGTGCCAGCAGCGTAGCTACTTGGGGCGGGACCGGGGAGCTGTTTTTT. J is TRBJ2-2 and V is TRBV9; TRBD1 or TRBD2 may be the D gene (5 bases each). This CDR3 is 16 amino acids long. V shed 0 bases and J shed 5 bases, with 14 bases lying between them. Germline-derived CDR1 and CDR2 are SGDLS and YYNGEE.

V is TRBV7-9 and J is TRBJ1-5; 10 positions agree with TRBD1. CDR3 length: 14 amino acids. Germline CDR1 reads SEHNR; CDR2 reads FQNEAQ (reference sequence). J gave up 11 bases and V 6 bases, and 10 bases lay outside the gene matches. The CDR3 region is CASSYPGTGVAQHF. DNA for the CDR3: TGTGCCAGCAGTTACCCCGGGACAGGGGTGGCCCAGCATTTT. Full variable domain (rest looked up from reference TRBV7-9 and TRBJ1-5): DTGVSQNPRHKITKRGQNVTFRCDPISEHNRLYWYRQTLGQGPEFLTYFQNEAQLEKSRLLSDRFSAERPKGSFSTLEIQRTEQGDSAMYLCASSYPGTGVAQHFGDGTRLSIL.

This clonotype came up a few times. The CDR3 region is CATPPGTGETYEQYF. The CDR3 DNA sequence: TGTGCCACCCCTCCAGGGACAGGGGAAACCTACGAGCAGTACTTC. The gene calls are TRBV24-1 and TRBJ2-7; 10 bases are shared with TRBD1. Germline CDR1 reads KGHDR; CDR2 reads SFDVKD. The length of the CDR3 is 15 residues. The J segment lost 2 bases and the V segment lost 9 bases, leaving 9 bases of the junction unmatched.

This clonotype has a count of ten or more. V and J are TRBV6-1 and TRBJ1-1; D remains unclear. Trimming stripped 0 bases from V and 4 bases from J, with 9 bases between. The CDR3 contains 14 residues. Germline V gene data show CDR1 as MNHNS and CDR2 as SASEGT. This CDR3 reads CASSEAGWGTEAFF. CDR3 sequence (DNA): TGTGCCAGCAGTGAAGCAGGGTGGGGCACTGAAGCTTTCTTT.

This clonotype has ten or more counts. This CDR3 reads CASSLVQGTGYTF. CDR3 nucleotides: TGTGCCAGCAGCTTGGTACAGGGAACTGGCTACACCTTC. J is TRBJ1-2 and V is TRBV5-8; the D gene is possibly TRBD1 (6 bases). V lost 0 bases and J 7 bases, leaving 10 bases between the germline ends. The CDR3 consists of 13 residues. Germline V lookup: CDR1 SGHTS, CDR2 YDEGEE.

This clonotype was found once. One base away lies a much larger clone, so this may be a sequencing read error. The V call is TRBV12-3 or TRBV12-4, the J call TRBJ1-2; 8 nucleotides line up with TRBD1. V was pared by 6 bases and J by 7 bases, with 7 bases of the junction left unmatched. The CDR3 sequence is 13 residues long. The CDR3 here is CASRQETGAGYTF. The CDR3 DNA follows: TGTGCCAGCAGACAGGAGACAGGGGCTGGCTACACCTTC.

This clonotype was picked up many times. The CDR3 DNA is TGTGCCAGTAGTATGTCACTGGAGAACACTGAAGCTTTCTTT. It specifies CASSMSLENTEAFF. The V gene is TRBV19, the J gene TRBJ1-1; no firm D call. Germline V gene data show CDR1 as LNHDA and CDR2 as SQIVND (reference sequence). CDR3 length: 14 residues. Deletions cut 3 bases from V and 1 base from J, with 9 bases between.

The chain combines TRBV4-3 with TRBJ1-5; a weak D match, TRBD1 (5 bases). Germline assignment: CDR1 LGHNA and CDR2 YSLEER. The CDR3 covers 19 residues. The V end lost 3 bases, the J end lost 3 bases, and 24 bases lay between the germline ends. The CDR3 DNA follows: TGCGCCAGCAGCCATGGCCCGTTCAAGGGGAATGGGGCCAATCAGCCCCAGCATTTT. It translates to CASSHGPFKGNGANQPQHF.

There are many counts of this clonotype. The J gene is TRBJ2-7, the V gene TRBV7-3; 9 bases match TRBD1. The CDR3 consists of 15 residues. In germline, CDR1 is SGHTA, CDR2 FQGTGA. V gave up 2 bases and J gave up 3 bases; unmatched junction bases: 5. CDR3 coding DNA: TGTGCCAGCAGCTTAGGATCGGGACAGGGCTACGAGCAGTACTTC. The encoded protein is CASSLGSGQGYEQYF.